This record covers a single TCR beta chain. Method: immunoSEQ multiplex PCR; TCRdb's copy keeps in-frame clones and lacks some. The sample lists 200,000 to 250,000 clones; approximately 83% were seen once. This record belongs to a study of blood T cell repertoires in COVID-19. What was sequenced was PBMCs or T cells enriched from blood (not recorded which). This sequence was found in a woman in her thirties or forties with acute COVID-19.

As DNA, the CDR3 is TGTGCCAGCAGCCAAAAAGACAGGGACACCGGGGAGCTGTTTTTT. Residues: CASSQKDRDTGELFF. This chain joins TRBV4-2 and TRBJ2-2; 7 bases are shared with TRBD1. CDR1 is LGHNA and CDR2 is YNFKEQ in the germline V gene. V trimming: 2 bases; J trimming: 3 bases; junction bases outside the gene matches: 3. The CDR3 covers 15 residues.